One and the same sample provided the 27 T cell receptor beta chains below, sequenced in a study of T cell responses to AZD1222 COVID-19 vaccine. Measured with immunoSEQ multiplex PCR; TCRdb has only the in-frame clones, and not every one. Here the sample spans roughly 130,000 clones, about 88% being singletons. Sequenced here: peripheral blood, sampled on day 0 of AZD1222 vaccination. These TCRs come from an adult in good health.

Concerning this clone: Other nucleotide sequences in the sample specify the same CDR3. J is TRBJ1-2 and V is TRBV28; D may be TRBD1 (5 bases). The CDR3 loop spans 12 amino acids. CDR1 and CDR2 from the germline V gene are MDHEN and SYDVKM. V was cut by 5 bases and J by 5 bases, with 9 bases left in between. The CDR3, as DNA: TGTGCCAGCAGTCCCGGGGGGTATGGCTACACCTTC. This gives the protein CASSPGGYGYTF.

The chain links TRBV2 to TRBJ1-5; the match to TRBD1 covers 7 bases. The CDR3 consists of 15 residues. J lost 4 bases, V lost 8 bases, and 11 bases had no gene match. Germline V gene lookup returns CDR1 SNHLY and CDR2 FYNNEI. The CDR3 protein is CASQQGIGYNQPQHF. The CDR3 DNA follows: TGTGCCAGCCAACAGGGGATAGGATATAATCAGCCCCAGCATTTT.

The CDR3 nucleotides are TGTGCCATCAGTGAGCTACAGGTCACGGGGGGCTACACCTTC. Protein sequence: CAISELQVTGGYTF. The gene calls are TRBV10-3 and TRBJ1-2; D might be TRBD1 (5 bases). The V and J ends lost 2 bases and 8 bases respectively, with 15 bases between them. The CDR3 is 14 residues long. CDR1 and CDR2 from the germline V gene are ENHRY and SYGVKD.

This chain connects TRBV2 to TRBJ1-4, with TRBD1 as a possible D gene (5 bases). The CDR3 is 13 residues long. V was clipped by 5 bases and J by 8 bases, with 12 bases between them. The V gene's germline CDR1 is SNHLY and CDR2 FYNNEI. CDR3 loop: CASSRGRREKLFF. The CDR3 nucleotides are TGTGCCAGCAGTAGGGGACGGCGAGAAAAACTGTTTTTT.

The J gene is TRBJ2-7, the V gene TRBV7-9; 8 bases line up with TRBD2. The CDR3 is 14 residues long. Germline V CDR1 and CDR2: SEHNR, FQNEAQ (reference sequence). The trim removed 5 bases at V and 2 bases at J, leaving 5 bases unmatched. This CDR3 reads CASSGKRETYEQYF. The CDR3 coding sequence is TGTGCCAGCAGCGGTAAGCGGGAGACCTACGAGCAGTACTTC.

The chain recombines TRBV3-1 (or the pseudogene TRBV3-2) with TRBJ2-3, with D perhaps TRBD1 (6 bases). V was pared by 7 bases and J by 3 bases, with 11 bases between. The germline gives CDR1 LGHDT, CDR2 YNNKEL (reference sequence). CDR3 length equals 13 residues. For the CDR3, the DNA is TGTGCCAGCACCTCGGGACAAACAGATACGCAGTATTTT. The encoded protein is CASTSGQTDTQYF.

For the CDR3, the DNA is TGTGCCAGCACTGGGACAGGAGCCTATAATTCACCCCTCCACTTT. Amino acids: CASTGTGAYNSPLHF. The chain carries TRBV27 and TRBJ1-6; 8 nucleotides align to TRBD1. CDR1 and CDR2 (germline): MNHEY, SMNVEV (reference sequence). CDR3 length: 15 amino acids. V dropped 7 bases and J dropped 2; count of bases not matched to a gene: 4.

V usage is TRBV5-1 and J usage is TRBJ2-7; TRBD2 matches 7 bases. V was pared by 4 bases and J by 5 bases, with 9 bases of the junction left unmatched. Germline V gene lookup returns CDR1 SGHRS and CDR2 YFSETQ. The CDR3 contains 14 residues. CDR3 sequence (DNA): TGCGCCAGCAGCCCGGGGCGGGAGATCGACGAGCAGTACTTC. The encoded protein is CASSPGREIDEQYF.

CDR3 amino acids: CASRPNTGSGSPLHF. In nucleotides, the CDR3 is TGTGCCAGCAGGCCGAACACAGGGAGTGGGTCACCCCTCCACTTT. The chain recombines TRBV28 with TRBJ1-6; D may be TRBD1 (6 bases). CDR1 is MDHEN, CDR2 SYDVKM, per germline. V gave up 6 bases and J gave up 10 bases, with 19 bases separating them. This CDR3 contains 15 residues.

This rearrangement joins TRBV9 to TRBJ2-2, with D perhaps TRBD2 (6 bases). V was clipped by 4 bases and J by 0 bases, with 13 bases between them. CDR1 SGDLS and CDR2 YYNGEE come from the germline V gene. The CDR3 runs to 16 residues. Here the CDR3 reads CASSLLADTNTGELFF. For the CDR3, the DNA is TGTGCCAGCAGCCTCTTAGCGGATACGAACACCGGGGAGCTGTTTTTT.

The chain has TRBV5-5 and TRBJ2-7; maybe TRBD2 (6 bases). Germline V gene lookup returns CDR1 SGHKS and CDR2 YYEKEE (reference sequence). The CDR3 has 14 residues. The V end was cut by 2 bases, the J end by 1 base, with 10 bases between. In nucleotides, the CDR3 is TGTGCCAGCAGCTTCCGTCGGGGGTCCTACGAGCAGTACTTC. Its protein is CASSFRRGSYEQYF.

V and J are TRBV5-4 and TRBJ2-7; TRBD1 aligns across 8 bases. The CDR3 is made up of 16 amino acids. Per germline, CDR1 SGHNT and CDR2 YYREEE (reference sequence). V gave up 4 bases and J gave up 0 bases; unmatched junction bases: 9. For the CDR3, the DNA is TGTGCCAGCAGCCCAACTCTGGACAGGGCCTCCTACGAGCAGTACTTC. Its translation: CASSPTLDRASYEQYF.

CDR3 coding DNA: TGTGCCAGCAGTAGGTCCCTGAGCTCCTACGAGCAGTACTTC. This sequence encodes CASSRSLSSYEQYF. The gene calls are TRBV6-5 and TRBJ2-7; D is unresolved. Per germline, CDR1 MNHEY and CDR2 SVGAGI. V was clipped by 5 bases and J by 0 bases, with 11 bases between them. The CDR3 totals 14 residues.

V is TRBV18 and J is TRBJ1-1, with 7 bases fitting TRBD1. The CDR3 is made up of 17 amino acids. Germline values: CDR1 KGHSH, CDR2 LQKENI. The junction had 13 bases not matched to a gene; V was cut back by 6 bases and J by 0 bases. CDR3 sequence reads: CASSRDRVGRLNTEAFF. The CDR3 DNA follows: TGTGCCAGCTCGCGAGACAGGGTGGGGCGGCTGAACACTGAAGCTTTCTTT.

This chain links TRBV9 with TRBJ2-1, with D perhaps matching TRBD2 (5 bases). Trimming cost V 0 bases and J 3 bases, with 7 bases left between them. Germline CDR1 reads SGDLS; CDR2 reads YYNGEE. The CDR3 totals 14 residues. As DNA, the CDR3 is TGTGCCAGCAGCGTAGAAGGACTCTACAATGAGCAGTTCTTC. This gives the protein CASSVEGLYNEQFF. The full variable domain, its missing parts supplied by reference TRBV9 and TRBJ2-1, is DSGVTQTPKHLITATGQRVTLRCSPRSGDLSVYWYQQSLDQGLQFLIQYYNGEERAKGNILERFSAQQFPDLHSELNLSSLELGDSALYFCASSVEGLYNEQFFGPGTRLTVL.

The V call is TRBV20-1, the J call TRBJ1-5, with 10 positions matching TRBD1. The germline V gene encodes CDR1 DFQATT and CDR2 SNEGSKA (reference sequence). The trim removed 3 bases at V and 6 bases at J, leaving 8 bases unmatched. The CDR3 extends over 15 amino acids. The CDR3 DNA reads as TGCAGTGCTAGTGATTCGGGACAGGGGATTCAGCCCCAGCATTTT. Translated, it gives CSASDSGQGIQPQHF.

This chain joins TRBV7-9 and TRBJ2-7, with a weak D call TRBD2 (6 bases). Germline lookup yields CDR1 SEHNR and CDR2 FQNEAQ (reference sequence). The V end was cut by 7 bases, the J end by 3 bases, with 19 bases between. There are 15 residues in the CDR3. CDR3 protein: CASTGAGTGGYEQYF. CDR3 bases: TGTGCCAGCACCGGCGCCGGGACCGGGGGCTACGAGCAGTACTTC.

V gene TRBV11-2 combines with J gene TRBJ2-2, with D possibly TRBD1 on 6 matching bases. This CDR3 contains 17 residues. Deletions cut 5 bases from V and 0 bases from J, with 16 bases between. Germline loops: CDR1 SGHAT, CDR2 FQNNGV. The CDR3 protein is CASSLFGAGANTGELFF. As DNA, the CDR3 is TGTGCCAGCAGCCTCTTCGGGGCAGGGGCGAACACCGGGGAGCTGTTTTTT.

J is TRBJ1-1 and V is TRBV6-1, with D unclear. V was clipped by 3 bases and J by 5 bases, with 10 bases between them. The V gene's germline CDR1 is MNHNS and CDR2 SASEGT. The CDR3 sequence is 13 residues long. The CDR3 region is CASSDPRKTEAFF. Here the CDR3 DNA reads TGTGCCAGCAGTGACCCTAGGAAGACTGAAGCTTTCTTT.

This rearrangement joins TRBV5-4 to TRBJ2-1, with TRBD1 matching 9 bases. Germline V lookup: CDR1 SGHNT, CDR2 YYREEE (reference sequence). There are 13 residues in the CDR3. The ends lost 4 bases at V and 6 bases at J; junction bases unmatched: 2. CDR3 residues: CASSGTGRNEQFF. For the CDR3, the DNA is TGTGCCAGCAGCGGGACAGGGCGCAATGAGCAGTTCTTC.

The CDR3 sequence: CASSPLGERGETQYF. The CDR3 nucleotides are TGTGCCAGCTCACCACTAGGGGAGCGGGGCGAGACCCAGTACTTC. V usage is TRBV18 and J usage is TRBJ2-5; the match to TRBD2 covers 7 bases. Germline CDR1 is KGHSH and CDR2 is LQKENI. J was trimmed by 5 bases and V by 1 base; bases with no gene match: 7. The CDR3 runs 15 residues.

This clone appeared once. V and J are TRBV2 and TRBJ2-2; 11 nucleotides align to TRBD2. The J segment lost 4 bases and the V segment lost 6 bases, leaving 7 bases of the junction unmatched. Germline V gives CDR1 SNHLY, CDR2 FYNNEI. CDR3 length: 16 amino acids. CDR3 nucleotides: TGTGCCAGCAGCGGAGCTAGCGGGGGGATCACCGGGGAGCTGTTTTTT. Its translation is CASSGASGGITGELFF.

The chain couples TRBV9 to TRBJ2-3; D gene unclear. V lost 3 bases to trimming and J lost 6 bases, with 5 bases between them. The CDR3 covers 11 residues. Germline CDR1 is SGDLS and CDR2 is YYNGEE. The chain's CDR3 is CASSEEDTQYF. DNA for the CDR3: TGTGCCAGCAGCGAAGAGGATACGCAGTATTTT.

Only a few counts were recorded for this clone. The chain has TRBV19 and TRBJ1-3, with no clear D. The CDR3 consists of 15 residues. Germline-derived CDR1 and CDR2 are LNHDA and SQIVND (reference sequence). The V and J ends lost 4 bases and 2 bases respectively, with 12 bases between them. CDR3 region: CASSTSVMTGNTIYF. CDR3 nucleotide sequence: TGTGCCAGTAGTACCTCAGTCATGACTGGAAACACCATATATTTT.

This chain joins TRBV5-1 and TRBJ1-6; TRBD1 matches at 9 bases. V dropped 2 bases and J dropped 9; count of bases not matched to a gene: 18. The CDR3 is 19 residues long. The germline CDR1 and CDR2 sequences are SGHRS and YFSETQ. The CDR3 DNA follows: TGCGCCAGCAGCTTCTCAACCGACCCGAAACAGGGGGCAAGTTCACCCCTCCACTTT. As protein: CASSFSTDPKQGASSPLHF.

V usage is TRBV28 and J usage is TRBJ1-2; D unresolved. Germline CDR1 MDHEN, CDR2 SYDVKM. CDR3 length: 15 amino acids. Between the trimmed V and J ends, which lost 8 bases and 0 bases, there was a span of 16 bases. The CDR3 DNA reads as TGTGCCAGCCTAGGCCGTGGTAGGTCTAACTATGGCTACACCTTC. Its protein is CASLGRGRSNYGYTF.

The chain employs TRBV7-6 and TRBJ1-6; D possibly corresponds to TRBD1 (6 bases). The germline gives CDR1 SGHVS, CDR2 FNYEAQ. Trimming shortened V by 2 bases and J by 8 bases, and 13 bases separated the two germline ends. The CDR3 is 15 residues long. CDR3 bases: TGTGCCAGCAGCTTACAGGGGATAAGGGATTCACCCCTCCACTTT. It yields the protein CASSLQGIRDSPLHF.